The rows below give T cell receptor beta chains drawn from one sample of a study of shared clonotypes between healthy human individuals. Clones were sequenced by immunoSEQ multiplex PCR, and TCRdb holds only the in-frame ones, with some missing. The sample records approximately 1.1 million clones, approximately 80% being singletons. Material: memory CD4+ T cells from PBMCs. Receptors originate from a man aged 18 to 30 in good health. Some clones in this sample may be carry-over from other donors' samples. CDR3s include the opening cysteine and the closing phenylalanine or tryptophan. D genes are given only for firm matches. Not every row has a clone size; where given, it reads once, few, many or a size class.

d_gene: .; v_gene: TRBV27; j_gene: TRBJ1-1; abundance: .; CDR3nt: TGTGCCAGCACCCCCCAGCAACACACGAACACTGAAGCTTTCTTT; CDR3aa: CASTPQQHTNTEAFF
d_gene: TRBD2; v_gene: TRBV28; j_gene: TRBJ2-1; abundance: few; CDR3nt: TGTGCCAGCATTCCGGGGGGGCAGGGGCCCTACAATGAGCAGTTCTTC; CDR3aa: CASIPGGQGPYNEQFF
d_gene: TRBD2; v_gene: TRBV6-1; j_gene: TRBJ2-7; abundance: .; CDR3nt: TGTGCCAGCCAAACTAGCGGGAGCTACGAGCAGTACTTC; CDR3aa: CASQTSGSYEQYF
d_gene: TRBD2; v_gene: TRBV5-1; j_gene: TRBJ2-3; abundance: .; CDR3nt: TGCGCCAGCAGCCCATTAGAACTAGCGGGAATTAGAGATACGCAGTATTTT; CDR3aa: CASSPLELAGIRDTQYF
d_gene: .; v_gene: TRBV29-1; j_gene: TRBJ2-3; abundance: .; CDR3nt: TGCAGCGTTGAAGATAACGGCCGCCAGTGGCGTTCGGATACGCAGTATTTT; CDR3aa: CSVEDNGRQWRSDTQYF
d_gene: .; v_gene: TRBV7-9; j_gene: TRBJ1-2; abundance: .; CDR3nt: TGTGCCAGCAGCGGTGACAGGAACTACTATGGCTACACCTTC; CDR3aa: CASSGDRNYYGYTF
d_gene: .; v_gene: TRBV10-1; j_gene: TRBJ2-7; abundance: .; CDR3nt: TGCGCCAGCAGTGTTGGGGGCGGTGATACATACGAGCAGTACTTC; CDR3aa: CASSVGGGDTYEQYF
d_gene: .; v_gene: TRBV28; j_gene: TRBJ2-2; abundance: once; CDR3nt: TGTGCCAGCAGTTTTACAGGGAAGCGGGCCGGGGAGCTGTTTTTT; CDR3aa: CASSFTGKRAGELFF
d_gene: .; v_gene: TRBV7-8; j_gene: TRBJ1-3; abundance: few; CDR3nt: TGTGCCAGCAGCTTAAGGGCCTCTCGCTCTGGAAACACCATATATTTT; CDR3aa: CASSLRASRSGNTIYF
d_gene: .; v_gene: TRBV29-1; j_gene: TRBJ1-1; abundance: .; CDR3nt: TGCAGCGTTGAAATTAGCGCAGGGGCTTTCTTT; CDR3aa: CSVEISAGAFF
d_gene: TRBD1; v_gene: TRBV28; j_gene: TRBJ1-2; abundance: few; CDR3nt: TGTGCCAGCACATCAGGGGGCAGCTATGGCTACACCTTC; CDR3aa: CASTSGGSYGYTF
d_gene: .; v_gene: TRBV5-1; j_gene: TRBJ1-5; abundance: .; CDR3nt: TGCGCCAGCAGCCCCGAGGGGGTTAGCAATCAGCCCCAGCATTTT; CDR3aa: CASSPEGVSNQPQHF
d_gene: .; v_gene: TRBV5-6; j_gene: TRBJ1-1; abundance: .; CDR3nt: TGTGCCAGCAGCTTGAGGGAGGTGAACACTGAAGCTTTCTTT; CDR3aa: CASSLREVNTEAFF
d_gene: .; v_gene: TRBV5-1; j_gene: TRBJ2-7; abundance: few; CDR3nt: TGCGCCAGCAGCCAAAAGGGGGGGGACGAGCAGTACTTC; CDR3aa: CASSQKGGDEQYF
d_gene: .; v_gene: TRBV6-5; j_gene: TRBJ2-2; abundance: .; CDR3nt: TGTGCCAGCAGCACGGGACGCCTAAGAAGGGGGGAGCTGTTTTTT; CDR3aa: CASSTGRLRRGELFF
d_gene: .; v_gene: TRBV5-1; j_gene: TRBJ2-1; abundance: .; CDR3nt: TGCGCCAGCAGCTTCCAACCCTCGGGACTCGATTACAATGAGCAGTTCTTC; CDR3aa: CASSFQPSGLDYNEQFF
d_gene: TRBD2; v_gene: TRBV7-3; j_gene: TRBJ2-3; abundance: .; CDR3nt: TGTGCCAGCAGCTTAGTTAGCGGGAGAAGCGCTACGCAGTATTTT; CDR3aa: CASSLVSGRSATQYF
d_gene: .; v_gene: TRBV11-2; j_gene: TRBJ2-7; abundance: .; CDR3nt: TGTGCCAGCAGCTTTGGTAGCGGAGGGGGGCAGTACTTC; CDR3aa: CASSFGSGGGQYF
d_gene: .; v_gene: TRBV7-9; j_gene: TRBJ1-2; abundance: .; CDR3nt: TGTGCCAGCAGCTTACTCGGGCCCTATGGCTACACCTTC; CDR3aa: CASSLLGPYGYTF
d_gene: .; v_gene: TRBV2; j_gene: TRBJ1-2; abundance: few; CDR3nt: TGTGCCAGCACTGTTACAGGGAGGTATGGCTACACCTTC; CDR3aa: CASTVTGRYGYTF
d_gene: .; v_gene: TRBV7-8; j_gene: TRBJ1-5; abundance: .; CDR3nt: TGTGCCAGCAGCTTAGCAGGGGCGAGGGGGGAACAGCCCCAGCATTTT; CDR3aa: CASSLAGARGEQPQHF
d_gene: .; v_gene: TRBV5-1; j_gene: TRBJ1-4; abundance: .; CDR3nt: TGCGCCAGCAGGCCCGGGGGGTCGAAAACTAATGAAAAACTGTTTTTT; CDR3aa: CASRPGGSKTNEKLFF
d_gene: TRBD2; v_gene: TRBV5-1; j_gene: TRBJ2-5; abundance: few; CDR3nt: TGCGCCAGCAGCAAAACGGGACTAGCGAGCGGGTGGGAGACCCAGTACTTC; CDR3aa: CASSKTGLASGWETQYF
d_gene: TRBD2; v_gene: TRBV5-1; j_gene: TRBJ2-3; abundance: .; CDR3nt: TGCGCCAGCAGCTCGTTAGCGGGAGTAGGGACAGATACGCAGTATTTT; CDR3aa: CASSSLAGVGTDTQYF
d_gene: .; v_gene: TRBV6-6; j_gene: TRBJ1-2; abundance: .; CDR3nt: TGTGCCAGCAGTTCCGGGAGCTATGGCTACACCTTC; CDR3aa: CASSSGSYGYTF
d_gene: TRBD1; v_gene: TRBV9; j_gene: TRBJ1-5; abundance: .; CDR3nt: TGTGCCAGCAGCACCCAAGGGGGCCAGCCCCAGCATTTT; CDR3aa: CASSTQGGQPQHF
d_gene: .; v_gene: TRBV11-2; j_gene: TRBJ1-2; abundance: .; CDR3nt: TGTGCCAGCAGCTTAGGGCCAGGCAACTATGGCTACACCTTC; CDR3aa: CASSLGPGNYGYTF
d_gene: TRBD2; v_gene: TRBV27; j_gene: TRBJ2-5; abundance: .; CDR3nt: TGTGCCAGCAGGCGGGAGCGCGGGAGGCAAGAGACCCAGTACTTC; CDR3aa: CASRRERGRQETQYF
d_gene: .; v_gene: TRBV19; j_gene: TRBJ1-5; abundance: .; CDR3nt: TGTGCCGGTCGAGAGCCCCAGCATTTT; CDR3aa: CAGREPQHF
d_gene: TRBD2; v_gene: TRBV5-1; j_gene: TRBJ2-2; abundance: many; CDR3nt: TGCGCCACCAAACTAGCGGGGGTGAACACCGGGGAGCTGTTTTTT; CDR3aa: CATKLAGVNTGELFF
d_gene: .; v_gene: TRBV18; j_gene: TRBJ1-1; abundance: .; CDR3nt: TGTGCCAGCTCACCAAGGTCAGGCACTGAAGCTTTCTTT; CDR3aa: CASSPRSGTEAFF
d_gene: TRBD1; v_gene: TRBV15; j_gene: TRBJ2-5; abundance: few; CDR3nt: TGTGCCACCAGCAACGGTTGGGACAGGGGCGCCAAAGAGACCCAGTACTTC; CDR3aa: CATSNGWDRGAKETQYF
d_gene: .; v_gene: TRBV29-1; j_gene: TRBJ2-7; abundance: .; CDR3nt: TGCAGCGCCTTAGGGTCACCCCATGCCTACGAGCAGTACTTC; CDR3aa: CSALGSPHAYEQYF
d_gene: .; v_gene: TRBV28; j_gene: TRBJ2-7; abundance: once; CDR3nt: TGTGCCAGCAAAGGACGAGGCAGTGTGGGCTACGAGCAGTACTTC; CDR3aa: CASKGRGSVGYEQYF
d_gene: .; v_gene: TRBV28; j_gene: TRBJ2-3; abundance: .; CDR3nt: TGTGCCAGCAGTTTATCTGGGGCAGATACGCAGTATTTT; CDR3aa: CASSLSGADTQYF
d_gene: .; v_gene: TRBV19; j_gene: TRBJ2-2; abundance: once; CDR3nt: TGTGCCAGTAGTATAGACTCCAGATTAAGTACCGGGGAGCTGTTTTTT; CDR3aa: CASSIDSRLSTGELFF
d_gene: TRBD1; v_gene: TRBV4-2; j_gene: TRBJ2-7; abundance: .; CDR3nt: TGTGCCAGCAGCCACCGGACAGGGTGGGACTTCGAGCAGTACTTC; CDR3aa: CASSHRTGWDFEQYF
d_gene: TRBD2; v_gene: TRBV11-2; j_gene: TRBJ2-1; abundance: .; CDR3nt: TGTGCCAGCAGCTCTGGATCACAAGCCGGGACTAGAAGCAAGCAGTTCTTC; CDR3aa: CASSSGSQAGTRSKQFF
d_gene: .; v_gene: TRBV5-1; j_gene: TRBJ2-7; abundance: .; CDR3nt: TGCGCCAGCAGCTTGGAGGACGGATTCTACTACGAGCAGTACTTC; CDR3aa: CASSLEDGFYYEQYF
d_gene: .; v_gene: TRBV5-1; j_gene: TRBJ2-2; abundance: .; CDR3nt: TGCGCCAGCAGGAGGGGGGAAGCGAACACCGGGGAGCTGTTTTTT; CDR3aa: CASRRGEANTGELFF
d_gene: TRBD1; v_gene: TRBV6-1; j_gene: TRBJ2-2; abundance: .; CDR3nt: TGTGCCAGCAGGGATACAGGGGCCGGGGAGCTGTTTTTT; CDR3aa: CASRDTGAGELFF